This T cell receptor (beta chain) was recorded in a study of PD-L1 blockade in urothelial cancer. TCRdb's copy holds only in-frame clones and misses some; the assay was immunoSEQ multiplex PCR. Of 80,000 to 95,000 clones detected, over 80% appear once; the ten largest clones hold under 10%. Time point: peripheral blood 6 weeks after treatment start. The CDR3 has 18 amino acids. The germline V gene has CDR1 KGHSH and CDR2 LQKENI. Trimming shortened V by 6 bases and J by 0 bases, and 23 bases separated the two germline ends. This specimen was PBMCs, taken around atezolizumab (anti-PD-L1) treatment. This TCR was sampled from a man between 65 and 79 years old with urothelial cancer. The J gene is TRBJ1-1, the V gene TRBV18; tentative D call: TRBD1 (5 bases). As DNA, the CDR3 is TGTGCCAGCTCCCCGACACCAAGTCGGGGGGGATTGAACACTGAAGCTTTCTTT. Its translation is CASSPTPSRGGLNTEAFF.